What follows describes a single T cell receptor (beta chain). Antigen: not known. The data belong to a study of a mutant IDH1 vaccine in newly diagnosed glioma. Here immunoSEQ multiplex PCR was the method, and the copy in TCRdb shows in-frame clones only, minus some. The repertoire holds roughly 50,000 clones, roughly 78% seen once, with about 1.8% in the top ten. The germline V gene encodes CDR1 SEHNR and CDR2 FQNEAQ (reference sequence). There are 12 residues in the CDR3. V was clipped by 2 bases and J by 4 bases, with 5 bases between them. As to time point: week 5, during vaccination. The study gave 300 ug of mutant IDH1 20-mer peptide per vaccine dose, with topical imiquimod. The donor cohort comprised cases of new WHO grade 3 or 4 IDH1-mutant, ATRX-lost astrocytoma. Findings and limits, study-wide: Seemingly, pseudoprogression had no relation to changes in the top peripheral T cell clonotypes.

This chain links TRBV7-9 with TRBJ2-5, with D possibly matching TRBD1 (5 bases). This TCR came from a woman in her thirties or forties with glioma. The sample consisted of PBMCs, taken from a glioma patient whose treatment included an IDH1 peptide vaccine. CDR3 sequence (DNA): TGTGCCAGCAGCTTACAGGGAGAGACCCAGTACTTC. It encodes CASSLQGETQYF.